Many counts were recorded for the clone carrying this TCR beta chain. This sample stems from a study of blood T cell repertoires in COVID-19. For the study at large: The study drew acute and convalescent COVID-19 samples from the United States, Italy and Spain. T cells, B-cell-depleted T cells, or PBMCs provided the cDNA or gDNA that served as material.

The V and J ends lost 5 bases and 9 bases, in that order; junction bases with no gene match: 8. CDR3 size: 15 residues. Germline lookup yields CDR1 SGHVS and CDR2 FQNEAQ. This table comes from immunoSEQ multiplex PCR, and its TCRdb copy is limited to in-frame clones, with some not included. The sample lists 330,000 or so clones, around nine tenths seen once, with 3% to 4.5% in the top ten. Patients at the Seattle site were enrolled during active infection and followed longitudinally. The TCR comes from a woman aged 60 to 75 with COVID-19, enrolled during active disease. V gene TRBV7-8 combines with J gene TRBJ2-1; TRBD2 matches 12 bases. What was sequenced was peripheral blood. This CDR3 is CASSRASGGASEQFF. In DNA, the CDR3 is TGTGCCAGCAGCCGAGCTAGCGGGGGGGCGAGTGAGCAGTTCTTC.